The 3 T cell receptor beta chains in this list originate from one sample, sequenced in a study of OX40 agonist ivuxolimab in advanced cancers. Produced via immunoSEQ multiplex PCR; TCRdb's table is partial and in-frame only. This sample carries about 71,000 clones, roughly 77% of them seen once, and the ten largest clones take over 4%. The specimen comprised CD4+ or CD8+ T cells sorted from blood, sampled in a trial of the OX40 agonist ivuxolimab. The receptor source for this set is an adult with an advanced solid tumor such as melanoma, head and neck, liver or kidney cancer.

Only a few counts were recorded for this clone. The rearrangement joins TRBV18 to TRBJ1-5; tentatively, D is TRBD1 (5 bases). The CDR3 runs 16 residues. Germline loops: CDR1 KGHSH, CDR2 LQKENI. Trimming cost V 1 base and J 7 bases, with 17 bases left between them. The CDR3 nucleotides are TGTGCCAGCTCACCACAAGACGCCCAGGGCGGGCAGCCCCAGCATTTT. It yields the protein CASSPQDAQGGQPQHF.

There are a few counts of this clone. The chain couples TRBV18 to TRBJ1-2; D gene unclear. This CDR3 region has 16 residues. From germline, CDR1 is KGHSH and CDR2 LQKENI. Trimming cost V 2 bases and J 4 bases, with 17 bases left between them. CDR3 sequence: CASSPTSGVMGYGYTF. CDR3 coding DNA: TGTGCCAGCTCACCAACTTCTGGGGTTATGGGCTATGGCTACACCTTC.

V usage is TRBV2 and J usage is TRBJ1-2; D is possibly TRBD1 (5 bases). Germline V lookup: CDR1 SNHLY, CDR2 FYNNEI. Trimming pared 3 bases from V and 5 bases from J, leaving 13 bases between. CDR3 length: 14 amino acids. CDR3 region: CASSDVAGWYGYTF. The CDR3 nucleotides are TGTGCCAGCAGTGACGTCGCAGGGTGGTATGGCTACACCTTC.